The 23 T cell receptor beta chains in this list originate from one sample, sequenced in a study of blood T cell repertoires in COVID-19. Assay: immunoSEQ multiplex PCR; the TCRdb copy retains only in-frame clones and omits some. This table holds approximately 71,000 clones, 82% found once. Sequences were obtained from peripheral blood. These receptors were collected from a woman older than 75 with acute or convalescent COVID-19.

CDR3 sequence reads: CASSGSPPDRGIAFF. The CDR3 DNA follows: TGTGCCAGCAGTGGATCTCCTCCCGACAGGGGGATAGCTTTCTTT. This chain joins TRBV25-1 and TRBJ1-1, with 9 bases that match TRBD1. Germline V gene lookup returns CDR1 MGHDK and CDR2 SYGVNS. The CDR3 is made up of 15 amino acids. V dropped 4 bases and J dropped 10; count of bases not matched to a gene: 13.

The CDR3 loop is CASSVTPLRDRDYNEQFF. The CDR3 DNA follows: TGTGCCAGCAGCGTAACCCCCCTCCGGGACAGGGACTACAATGAGCAGTTCTTC. This chain joins TRBV9 and TRBJ2-1; 9 nucleotides line up with TRBD1. The V gene end was trimmed by 1 base and the J gene end by 3 bases; junction bases not matched to a gene: 11. The CDR3 loop spans 18 amino acids. Germline V lookup: CDR1 SGDLS, CDR2 YYNGEE.

This clone was picked up a small number of times. The chain recombines TRBV18 with TRBJ1-6, with 10 bases fitting TRBD1. Germline V lookup: CDR1 KGHSH, CDR2 LQKENI. The V segment lost 6 bases and the J segment 9 bases; nucleotides outside the gene matches: 5. The CDR3 is 14 amino acids. The CDR3 spells CASSGTGESSPLHF. CDR3 DNA: TGTGCCAGCTCGGGGACAGGGGAGAGTTCACCCCTCCACTTT.

The J gene is TRBJ1-1, the V gene TRBV27, with a weak D call TRBD1 (5 bases). Deletions cut 5 bases from V and 4 bases from J, with 17 bases between. Germline V CDR1 and CDR2: MNHEY, SMNVEV (reference sequence). The CDR3 is 15 amino acids. This chain's CDR3 is CASSGQGWLATEAFF. The CDR3 nucleotides read TGTGCCAGCAGTGGCCAGGGATGGCTGGCCACTGAAGCTTTCTTT.

The chain joins TRBV7-2 to TRBJ2-1, with D possibly TRBD2 on 6 matching bases. The CDR3 runs to 13 residues. CDR1 is SGHTA and CDR2 is FQGNSA in the germline V gene. Between the trimmed V and J ends, which lost 6 bases and 3 bases, there was a span of 9 bases. CDR3 nucleotide sequence: TGTGCCAGCAGAGAGACTAGCTACAATGAGCAGTTCTTC. Translating gives CASRETSYNEQFF.

V usage is TRBV5-1 and J usage is TRBJ1-3, with 8 bases lining up with TRBD1. This CDR3 is built from 16 residues. Germline CDR1 reads SGHRS; CDR2 reads YFSETQ. Germline trimming cut 0 bases from V and 1 base from J; bases unmatched to any gene: 3. The CDR3 loop reads CASSLGGTGSGNTIYF. CDR3 nucleotides: TGCGCCAGCAGCTTGGGGGGGACAGGATCTGGAAACACCATATATTTT.

The chain combines TRBV12-3 or TRBV12-4 with TRBJ2-7; 7 positions agree with TRBD1. The CDR3 is 13 amino acids. With V trimmed by 3 bases and J by 2 bases, 1 base remained unmatched. The CDR3 loop is CASSLTGTYEQYF. Written as DNA, the CDR3 is TGTGCCAGCAGTTTGACAGGGACCTACGAGCAGTACTTC.

The gene calls are TRBV5-4 and TRBJ2-1; TRBD2 matches at 9 bases. Germline-derived CDR1 and CDR2 are SGHNT and YYREEE (reference sequence). Trimming at V came to 0 bases and at J to 12 bases, leaving 7 bases not matched to a gene. This CDR3 has 14 amino acids. Written as DNA, the CDR3 is TGTGCCAGCAGCTTGGTCGGTAGCGGGAGAGGGCAGTTCTTC. Encoded protein: CASSLVGSGRGQFF.

In DNA form, the CDR3 reads TGTGCCATCAGTGGGGCAACTAGCGGGAGGGCCGGTGGCGGGGAGCTGTTTTTT. Translating it yields CAISGATSGRAGGGELFF. The chain recombines TRBV10-3 with TRBJ2-2, with TRBD2 matching 13 bases. CDR1 and CDR2 (germline): ENHRY, SYGVKD. With 4 bases clipped from V and 7 bases from J, the junction kept 12 bases outside the gene matches. CDR3 length equals 18 residues.

The CDR3, as DNA: TGTGCCAGCAGCAGACTAGTGGGAGACCTCTCCTACGAGCAGTACTTC. Translated: CASSRLVGDLSYEQYF. The chain is built from TRBV28 and TRBJ2-7, with D tentatively TRBD2 (6 bases). Germline values: CDR1 MDHEN, CDR2 SYDVKM. Trimming removed 6 bases from V and 0 bases from J, with 18 bases in between. This CDR3 is built from 16 residues.

The rearrangement joins TRBV24-1 to TRBJ2-3, with 8 bases lining up with TRBD2. There are 14 residues in the CDR3. The germline V gene has CDR1 KGHDR and CDR2 SFDVKD. V lost 6 bases and J lost 1; bases outside the gene matches: 2. CDR3 protein: CATSREGGTDTQYF. CDR3 coding DNA: TGTGCCACCAGTCGGGAGGGTGGCACAGATACGCAGTATTTT.

The chain recombines TRBV6-2 or TRBV6-3 with TRBJ2-1, with D perhaps matching TRBD2 (5 bases). The V and J ends lost 5 bases and 8 bases respectively, with 13 bases between them. In germline, CDR1 is MNHEY, CDR2 SVGEGT. The length of the CDR3 is 13 residues. CDR3 nucleotides: TGTGCCAGCAGTACTGAGCGGCGGGATGAGCAGTTCTTC. Protein product: CASSTERRDEQFF.

The chain links TRBV5-4 to TRBJ1-2, with 8 bases that match TRBD1. Germline CDR1 and CDR2: SGHNT and YYREEE (reference sequence). The CDR3 has 13 amino acids. The V gene end was trimmed by 3 bases and the J gene end by 3 bases; junction bases not matched to a gene: 1. This CDR3 reads CASSSTGDYGYTF. CDR3 nucleotide sequence: TGTGCCAGCAGCTCGACAGGGGACTATGGCTACACCTTC.

This clone was counted a few times. This rearrangement joins TRBV28 to TRBJ2-1, with D tentatively TRBD2 (5 bases). V shed 7 bases and J shed 2 bases, with 12 bases lying between them. The CDR3 consists of 14 residues. Germline assignment: CDR1 MDHEN and CDR2 SYDVKM. CDR3 sequence reads: CASMERPAYNEQFF. DNA for the CDR3: TGTGCCAGCATGGAGCGGCCCGCCTACAATGAGCAGTTCTTC.

The chain couples TRBV6-2 or TRBV6-3 to TRBJ1-5, with D perhaps matching TRBD1 (6 bases). The CDR3 sequence is 15 residues long. Germline V lookup: CDR1 MNHEY, CDR2 SVGEGT. Trimming took off 5 bases at V and 7 bases at J, with 18 bases between the two ends. The CDR3 spells CASSLDGTPSQPQHF. The DNA of the CDR3 is TGTGCCAGCAGTCTCGATGGGACACCTAGCCAGCCCCAGCATTTT.

The J gene is TRBJ1-1, the V gene TRBV6-1; no clear D. Germline V gene lookup returns CDR1 MNHNS and CDR2 SASEGT. Between the trimmed V and J ends, which lost 2 bases and 4 bases, there was a span of 14 bases. The CDR3 contains 15 residues. Written as DNA, the CDR3 is TGTGCCAGCAGTGAACCCCCCCTCTCGGTCACTGAAGCTTTCTTT. This translates into CASSEPPLSVTEAFF.

CDR3 amino acids: CASSYGRGDGYTF. CDR3 coding DNA: TGTGCCAGCAGTTACGGCAGGGGGGATGGCTACACCTTC. The gene calls are TRBV12-3 or TRBV12-4 and TRBJ1-2, with 7 bases aligning to TRBD1. This CDR3 has 13 amino acids. Germline trimming cut 4 bases from V and 6 bases from J; bases unmatched to any gene: 5.

This clone was found a few times. The gene calls are TRBV10-1 and TRBJ2-1; no clear D. Looked up from germline, CDR1 is WNHNN and CDR2 is SYGVQD (reference sequence). Trimming stripped 2 bases from V and 12 bases from J, with 14 bases between. The CDR3 covers 13 residues. CDR3 region: CASSELSSGGQFF. The DNA for the CDR3 is TGCGCCAGCAGTGAGCTGAGCTCCGGTGGGCAGTTCTTC.

This chain's CDR3 is CASSPGGGVEQFF. The CDR3 bases are TGTGCCAGTTCCCCCGGGGGGGGCGTAGAGCAGTTCTTC. This chain uses TRBV19 with TRBJ2-1; 8 bases align to TRBD2. Germline lookup yields CDR1 LNHDA and CDR2 SQIVND (reference sequence). V dropped 8 bases and J dropped 10; count of bases not matched to a gene: 10. The CDR3 loop spans 13 amino acids.

The chain joins TRBV3-1 (or the pseudogene TRBV3-2) to TRBJ2-1, with 9 bases fitting TRBD1. Germline CDR1 is LGHDT and CDR2 is YNNKEL (reference sequence). The trim removed 9 bases at V and 0 bases at J, leaving 6 bases unmatched. CDR3 length: 15 amino acids. The CDR3 spells CASSGQGSSYNEQFF. DNA of the CDR3: TGTGCCAGTTCTGGACAGGGGAGCTCCTACAATGAGCAGTTCTTC.

The chain links TRBV5-1 to TRBJ1-4; maybe TRBD1 (6 bases). The V gene lost 1 base and the J gene lost 7 bases, with 11 bases spanning the gap. CDR3 length: 14 residues. The germline V gene has CDR1 SGHRS and CDR2 YFSETQ. CDR3 bases: TGCGCCAGCAGCTTGTCGGGGGGCGTTGAAAAACTGTTTTTT. It yields the protein CASSLSGGVEKLFF.

This chain uses TRBV19 with TRBJ2-2, with TRBD2 matching over 12 bases. Germline CDR1 is LNHDA and CDR2 is SQIVND (reference sequence). This CDR3 spans 17 amino acids. Losses at the gene ends were 4 bases for V and 4 bases for J; bases not matched to a gene: 7. The CDR3: CASSRLAGGRGTGELFF. The CDR3 coding sequence is TGTGCCAGTAGTAGGCTAGCGGGAGGGCGCGGCACCGGGGAGCTGTTTTTT.

The chain uses TRBV6-2 or TRBV6-3 and TRBJ1-1, with TRBD1 as a possible D gene (6 bases). The V end was cut by 4 bases, the J end by 5 bases, with 11 bases between. This CDR3 has 13 residues. In germline, CDR1 is MNHEY, CDR2 SVGEGT. The CDR3 loop is CASSFEQGTEAFF. DNA for the CDR3: TGTGCCAGCAGTTTCGAACAGGGTACTGAAGCTTTCTTT.